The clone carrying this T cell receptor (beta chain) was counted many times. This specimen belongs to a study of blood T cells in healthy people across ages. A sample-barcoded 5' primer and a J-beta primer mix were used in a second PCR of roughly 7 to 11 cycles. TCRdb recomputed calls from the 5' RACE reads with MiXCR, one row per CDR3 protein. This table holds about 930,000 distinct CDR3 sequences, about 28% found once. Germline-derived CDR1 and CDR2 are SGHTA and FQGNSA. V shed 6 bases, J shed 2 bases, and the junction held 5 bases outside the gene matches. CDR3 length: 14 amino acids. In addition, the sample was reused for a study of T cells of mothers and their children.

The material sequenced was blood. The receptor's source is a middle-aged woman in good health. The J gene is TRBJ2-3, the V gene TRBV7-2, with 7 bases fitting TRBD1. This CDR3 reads CASRLQGDTDTQYF. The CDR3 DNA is TGTGCCAGCAGACTGCAGGGGGACACAGATACGCAGTATTTT.